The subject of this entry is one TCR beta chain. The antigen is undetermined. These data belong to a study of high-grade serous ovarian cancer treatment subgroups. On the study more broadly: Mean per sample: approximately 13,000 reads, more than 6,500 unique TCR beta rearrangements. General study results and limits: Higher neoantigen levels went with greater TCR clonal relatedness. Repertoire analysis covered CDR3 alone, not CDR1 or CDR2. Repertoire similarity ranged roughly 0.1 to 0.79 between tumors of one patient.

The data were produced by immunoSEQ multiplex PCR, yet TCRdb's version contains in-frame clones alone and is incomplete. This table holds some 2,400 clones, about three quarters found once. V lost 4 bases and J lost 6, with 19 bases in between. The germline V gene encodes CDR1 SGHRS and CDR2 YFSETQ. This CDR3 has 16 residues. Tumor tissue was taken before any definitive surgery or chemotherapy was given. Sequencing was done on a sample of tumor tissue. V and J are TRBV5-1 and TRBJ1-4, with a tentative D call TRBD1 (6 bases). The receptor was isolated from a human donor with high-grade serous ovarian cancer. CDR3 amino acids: CASSTTTGARDEKLFF. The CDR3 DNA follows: TGCGCCAGCAGCACAACAACGGGGGCGCGAGATGAAAAACTGTTTTTT.